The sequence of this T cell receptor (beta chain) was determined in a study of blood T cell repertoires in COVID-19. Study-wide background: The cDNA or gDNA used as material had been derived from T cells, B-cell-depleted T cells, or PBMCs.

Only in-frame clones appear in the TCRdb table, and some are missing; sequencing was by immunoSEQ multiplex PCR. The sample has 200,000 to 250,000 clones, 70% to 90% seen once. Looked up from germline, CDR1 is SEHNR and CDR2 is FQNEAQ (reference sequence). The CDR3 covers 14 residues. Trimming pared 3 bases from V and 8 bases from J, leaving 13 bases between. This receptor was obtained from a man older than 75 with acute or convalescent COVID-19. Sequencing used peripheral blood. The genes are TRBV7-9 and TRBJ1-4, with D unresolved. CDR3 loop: CASSLASGGEKLFF. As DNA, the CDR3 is TGTGCCAGCAGCTTGGCCTCGGGTGGGGAAAAACTGTTTTTT.